The 9 T cell receptor beta chains reported below all come from one sample, sequenced in a study of CXCR3-negative and CXCR3-positive naive CD8 T cells. Their antigens are not known. Carrying UMI labels, the TRB cDNA libraries were prepared through 5' RACE. No DNA is given; TCRdb re-called the 5' RACE reads and lists each CDR3 protein once. The table for this sample gives about 5,300 distinct CDR3 sequences. The study, taken as a whole, reports: The study found more hydrophobic TRB CDR3s in CXCR3-positive naive cells than in CXCR3-negative naive cells.

Sequences were obtained from naive CXCR3+ CD8+ T cells from blood. Subset given: CD45RO-CCR7+CD27+CD95- naive CD8+ T cells expressing CXCR3 (TNR3+). The receptors were sampled from a human donor in good health. Some clones in this sample may be carry-over from other donors' samples.

This clonotype counts as medium-sized by frequency. This chain joins TRBV29-1 and TRBJ1-2; as DNA is missing, the TRBD1 call by TCRdb cannot be tested. This CDR3 contains 12 residues. Germline V lookup: CDR1 SQVTM, CDR2 ANQGSEA. The CDR3 reads CSVPGGRAGYTF. The full variable domain, with the rest looked up from reference TRBV29-1 and TRBJ1-2, is SAVISQKPSRDICQRGTSLTIQCQVDSQVTMMFWYRQQPGQSLTLIATANQGSEATYESGFVIDKFPISRPNLTFSTLTVSNMSPEDSSIYLCSVPGGRAGYTFGSGTRLTVV.

By frequency, this clonotype registers large (0.1 to 1%). This chain joins TRBV6-6 and TRBJ2-3; TCRdb returns TRBD1, unconfirmable since there is no DNA. Per the germline V gene, CDR1 is MNHNY and CDR2 is SVGAGI (reference sequence). This CDR3 has 16 amino acids. CDR3 sequence reads: CASSTDTGAGGDTQYF.

Considering frequency, this clonotype is medium-sized. Here the CDR3 reads CASSLGGGTDTQYF. This rearrangement joins TRBV28 to TRBJ2-3; without DNA, the TCRdb call of TRBD1 cannot be checked. From germline, CDR1 is MDHEN and CDR2 SYDVKM. CDR3 length equals 14 residues. Full variable domain (missing parts from reference TRBV28 and TRBJ2-3): DVKVTQSSRYLVKRTGEKVFLECVQDMDHENMFWYRQDPGLGLRLIYFSYDVKMKEKGDIPEGYSVSREKKERFSLILESASTNQTSMYLCASSLGGGTDTQYFGPGTRLTVL.

The rearrangement links TRBV29-1 to TRBJ2-5; no DNA is available, so the TRBD2 call from TCRdb remains unchecked. Germline assignment: CDR1 SQVTM and CDR2 ANQGSEA. The CDR3 contains 14 residues. The CDR3 loop is CSVRRDFPQETQYF.

This chain connects TRBV29-1 to TRBJ1-4; TCRdb selects TRBD1, and the lack of DNA leaves this call unchecked. CDR1 is SQVTM, CDR2 ANQGSEA, per germline. This CDR3 has 18 residues. CDR3 in amino acids: CSARQGDLSPATNEKLFF.

Here the CDR3 reads CASSPDGTDTQYF. The chain carries TRBV7-9 and TRBJ2-3. This CDR3 comprises 13 residues. From germline, CDR1 is SEHNR and CDR2 FQNEAQ (reference sequence).

The CDR3 is CSSEQDRDGYTF. The rearrangement links TRBV29-1 to TRBJ1-2; TCRdb gives TRBD1 as the D gene, but with no DNA this cannot be confirmed. Germline V gene sequence: CDR1 SQVTM, CDR2 ANQGSEA. The CDR3 loop spans 12 amino acids.

This clonotype is identified as medium-sized from frequency. V is TRBV29-1 and J is TRBJ2-3; TCRdb proposes TRBD2, but this gene call is untestable without DNA. This CDR3 contains 13 residues. The germline gives CDR1 SQVTM, CDR2 ANQGSEA. The CDR3 sequence is CSVAGGPFDTQYF.

This clonotype shows up as medium-sized by frequency. J is TRBJ2-5 and V is TRBV11-1; with no DNA, the TCRdb D assignment of TRBD2 cannot be verified. This CDR3 contains 16 residues. The germline V gene encodes CDR1 SGHAT and CDR2 FQDESV (reference sequence). The CDR3 here is CASSLLTSGKQETQYF. Combining the CDR3 with reference TRBV11-1 and TRBJ2-5 gives the whole variable domain EAEVAQSPRYKITEKSQAVAFWCDPISGHATLYWYRQILGQGPELLVQFQDESVVDDSQLPKDRFSAERLKGVDSTLKIQPAELGDSAMYLCASSLLTSGKQETQYFGPGTRLLVL.